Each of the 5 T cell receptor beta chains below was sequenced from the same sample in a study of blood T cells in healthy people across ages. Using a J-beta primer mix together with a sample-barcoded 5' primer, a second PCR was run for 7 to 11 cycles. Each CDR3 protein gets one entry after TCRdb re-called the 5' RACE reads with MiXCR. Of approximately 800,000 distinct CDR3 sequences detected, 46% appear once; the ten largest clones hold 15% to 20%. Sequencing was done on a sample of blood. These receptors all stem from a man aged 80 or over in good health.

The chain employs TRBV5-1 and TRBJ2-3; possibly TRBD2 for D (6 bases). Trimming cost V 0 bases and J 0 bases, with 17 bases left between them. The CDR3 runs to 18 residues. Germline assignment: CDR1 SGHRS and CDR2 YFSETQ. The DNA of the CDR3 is TGCGCCAGCAGCTTGGTACTAGCCGGTGGTTCTAGCACAGATACGCAGTATTTT. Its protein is CASSLVLAGGSSTDTQYF.

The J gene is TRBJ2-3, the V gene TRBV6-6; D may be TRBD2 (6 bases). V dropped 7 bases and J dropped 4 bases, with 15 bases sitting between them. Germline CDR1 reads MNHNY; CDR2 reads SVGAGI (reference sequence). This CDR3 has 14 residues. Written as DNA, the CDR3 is TGTGCCAGCATGCGGGAACTTTCCCCAGATACGCAGTATTTT. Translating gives CASMRELSPDTQYF.

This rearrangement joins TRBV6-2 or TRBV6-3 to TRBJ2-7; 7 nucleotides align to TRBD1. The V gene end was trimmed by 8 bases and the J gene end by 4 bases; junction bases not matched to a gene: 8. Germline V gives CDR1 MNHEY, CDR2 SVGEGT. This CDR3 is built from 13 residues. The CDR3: CASHKGQLYEQYF. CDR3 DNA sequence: TGTGCCAGCCATAAGGGACAGCTGTACGAGCAGTACTTC.

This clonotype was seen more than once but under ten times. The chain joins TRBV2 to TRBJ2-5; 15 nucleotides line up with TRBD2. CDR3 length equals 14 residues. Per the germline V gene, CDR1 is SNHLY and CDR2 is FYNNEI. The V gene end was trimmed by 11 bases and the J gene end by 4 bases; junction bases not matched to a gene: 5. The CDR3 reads CAVPGLAGGETQYF. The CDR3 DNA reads TGTGCCGTACCGGGACTAGCGGGAGGAGAGACCCAGTACTTC.

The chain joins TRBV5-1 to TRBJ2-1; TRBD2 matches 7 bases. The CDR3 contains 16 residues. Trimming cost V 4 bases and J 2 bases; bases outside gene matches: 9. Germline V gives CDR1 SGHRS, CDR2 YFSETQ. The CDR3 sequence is CASSTTGTTPYNEQFF. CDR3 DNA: TGCGCCAGCAGCACCACCGGGACTACTCCCTACAATGAGCAGTTCTTC.